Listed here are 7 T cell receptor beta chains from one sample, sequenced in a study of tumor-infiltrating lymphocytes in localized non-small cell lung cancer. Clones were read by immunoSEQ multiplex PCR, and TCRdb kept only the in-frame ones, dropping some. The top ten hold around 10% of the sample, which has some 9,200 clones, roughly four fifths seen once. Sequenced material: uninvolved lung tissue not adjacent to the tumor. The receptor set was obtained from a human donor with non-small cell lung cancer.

CDR3 bases: TGTGCCAGCTCAACACTAAAGGCGCACAGCCCCACAGATAACTATGGCTACACCTTC. Amino acid sequence: CASSTLKAHSPTDNYGYTF. The rearrangement links TRBV18 to TRBJ1-2; D call uncertain. From germline, CDR1 is KGHSH and CDR2 LQKENI. This CDR3 region has 19 residues. The V end was cut by 5 bases, the J end by 1 base, with 26 bases between.

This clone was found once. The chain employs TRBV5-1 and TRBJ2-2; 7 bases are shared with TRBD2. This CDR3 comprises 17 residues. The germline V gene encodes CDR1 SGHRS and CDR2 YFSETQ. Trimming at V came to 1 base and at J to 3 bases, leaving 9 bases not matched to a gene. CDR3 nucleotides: TGCGCCAGCAGCTTGAGACTTGGTGGGAGGGACACCGGGGAGCTGTTTTTT. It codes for CASSLRLGGRDTGELFF.

The CDR3 region is CASGWGNEQFF. Here the CDR3 DNA reads TGTGCCAGCGGGTGGGGCAATGAGCAGTTCTTC. J is TRBJ2-1 and V is TRBV6-1; unclear D gene. The CDR3 loop spans 11 amino acids. V lost 8 bases and J lost 6, with 8 bases in between. Germline assignment: CDR1 MNHNS and CDR2 SASEGT.

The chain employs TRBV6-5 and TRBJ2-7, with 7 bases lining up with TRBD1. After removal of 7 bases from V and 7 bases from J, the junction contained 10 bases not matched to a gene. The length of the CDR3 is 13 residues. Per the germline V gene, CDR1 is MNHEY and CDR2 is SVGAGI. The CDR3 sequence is CASNPTGWAEQYF. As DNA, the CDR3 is TGTGCCAGCAACCCGACAGGGTGGGCGGAGCAGTACTTC.

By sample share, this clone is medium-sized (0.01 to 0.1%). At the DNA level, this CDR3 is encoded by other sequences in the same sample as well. CDR3: CASSYSGWETQYF. In DNA form, the CDR3 reads TGTGCCAGCAGTTACTCGGGTTGGGAGACCCAGTACTTC. J is TRBJ2-5 and V is TRBV6-5; D gene uncertain. Germline-derived CDR1 and CDR2 are MNHEY and SVGAGI. The CDR3 totals 13 residues. Trimming pared 0 bases from V and 5 bases from J, leaving 7 bases between.

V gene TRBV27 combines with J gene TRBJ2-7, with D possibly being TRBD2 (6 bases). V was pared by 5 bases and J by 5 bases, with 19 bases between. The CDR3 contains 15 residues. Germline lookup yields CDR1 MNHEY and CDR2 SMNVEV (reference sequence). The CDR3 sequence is CASSPRRVPSNEQYF. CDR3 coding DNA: TGTGCCAGCAGTCCTCGGAGGGTCCCGTCCAACGAGCAGTACTTC.

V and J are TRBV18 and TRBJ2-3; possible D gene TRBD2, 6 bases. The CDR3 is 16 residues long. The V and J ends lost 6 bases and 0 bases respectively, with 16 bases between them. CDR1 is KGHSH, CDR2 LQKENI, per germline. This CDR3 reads CASSFWGSGSTDTQYF. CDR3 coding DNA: TGTGCCAGCTCCTTCTGGGGTAGCGGTAGCACAGATACGCAGTATTTT.